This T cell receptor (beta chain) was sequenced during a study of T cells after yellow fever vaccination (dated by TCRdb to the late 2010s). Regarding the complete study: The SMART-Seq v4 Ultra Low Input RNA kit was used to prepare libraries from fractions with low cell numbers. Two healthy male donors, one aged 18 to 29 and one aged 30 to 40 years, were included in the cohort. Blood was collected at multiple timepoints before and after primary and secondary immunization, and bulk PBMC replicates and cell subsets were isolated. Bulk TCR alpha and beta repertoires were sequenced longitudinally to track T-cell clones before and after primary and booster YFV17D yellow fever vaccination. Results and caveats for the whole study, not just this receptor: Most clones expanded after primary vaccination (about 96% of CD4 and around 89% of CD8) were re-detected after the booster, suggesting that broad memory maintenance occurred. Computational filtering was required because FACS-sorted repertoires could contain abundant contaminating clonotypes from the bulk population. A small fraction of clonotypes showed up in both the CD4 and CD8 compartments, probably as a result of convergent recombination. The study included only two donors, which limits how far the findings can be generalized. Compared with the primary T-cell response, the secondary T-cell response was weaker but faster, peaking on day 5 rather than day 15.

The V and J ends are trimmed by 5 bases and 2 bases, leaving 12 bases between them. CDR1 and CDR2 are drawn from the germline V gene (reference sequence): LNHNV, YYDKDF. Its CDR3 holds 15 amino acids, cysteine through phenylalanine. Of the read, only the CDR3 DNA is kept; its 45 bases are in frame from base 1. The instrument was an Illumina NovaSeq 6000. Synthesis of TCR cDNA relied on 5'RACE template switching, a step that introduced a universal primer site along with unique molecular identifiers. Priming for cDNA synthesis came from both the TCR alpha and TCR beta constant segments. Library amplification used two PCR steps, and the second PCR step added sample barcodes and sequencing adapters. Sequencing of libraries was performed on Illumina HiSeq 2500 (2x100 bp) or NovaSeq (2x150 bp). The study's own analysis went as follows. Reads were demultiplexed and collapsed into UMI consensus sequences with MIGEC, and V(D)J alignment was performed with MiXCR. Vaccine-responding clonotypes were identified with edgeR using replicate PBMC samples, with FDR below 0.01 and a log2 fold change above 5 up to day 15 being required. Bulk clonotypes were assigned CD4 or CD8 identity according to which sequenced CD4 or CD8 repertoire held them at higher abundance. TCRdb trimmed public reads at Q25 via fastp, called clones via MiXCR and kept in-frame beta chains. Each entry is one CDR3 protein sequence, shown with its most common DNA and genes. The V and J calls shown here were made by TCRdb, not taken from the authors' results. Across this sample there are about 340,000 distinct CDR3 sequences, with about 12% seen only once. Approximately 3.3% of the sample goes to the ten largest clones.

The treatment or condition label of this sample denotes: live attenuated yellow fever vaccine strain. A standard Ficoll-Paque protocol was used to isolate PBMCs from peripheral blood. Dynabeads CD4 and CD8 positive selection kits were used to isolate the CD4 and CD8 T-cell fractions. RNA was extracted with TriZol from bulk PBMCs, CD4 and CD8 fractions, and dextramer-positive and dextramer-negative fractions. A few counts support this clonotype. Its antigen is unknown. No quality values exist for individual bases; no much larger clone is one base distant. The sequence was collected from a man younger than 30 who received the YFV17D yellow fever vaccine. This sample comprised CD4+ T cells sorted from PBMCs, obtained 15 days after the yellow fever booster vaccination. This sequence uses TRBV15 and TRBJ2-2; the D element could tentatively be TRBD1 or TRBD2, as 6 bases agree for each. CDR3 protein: CATSVGGSNTGELFF. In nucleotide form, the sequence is TGTGCCACCAGCGTCGGGGGCTCCAACACCGGGGAGCTGTTTTTT.